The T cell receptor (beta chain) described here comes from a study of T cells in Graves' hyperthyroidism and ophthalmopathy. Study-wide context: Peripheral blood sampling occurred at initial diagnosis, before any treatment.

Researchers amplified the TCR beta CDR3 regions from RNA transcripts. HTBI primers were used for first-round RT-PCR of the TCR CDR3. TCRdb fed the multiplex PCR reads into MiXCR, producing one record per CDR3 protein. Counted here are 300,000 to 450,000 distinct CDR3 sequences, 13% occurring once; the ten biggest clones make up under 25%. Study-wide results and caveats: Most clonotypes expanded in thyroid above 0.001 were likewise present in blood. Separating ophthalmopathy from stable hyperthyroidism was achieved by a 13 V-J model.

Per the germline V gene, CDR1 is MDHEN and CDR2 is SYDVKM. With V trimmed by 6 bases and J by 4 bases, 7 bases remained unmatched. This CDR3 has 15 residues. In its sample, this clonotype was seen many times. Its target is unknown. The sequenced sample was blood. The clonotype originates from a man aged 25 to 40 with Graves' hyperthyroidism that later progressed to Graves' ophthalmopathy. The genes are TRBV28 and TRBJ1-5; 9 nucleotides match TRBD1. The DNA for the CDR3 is TGTGCCAGCAGAGGGACAGGGAGAATGAATCAGCCCCAGCATTTT. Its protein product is CASRGTGRMNQPQHF.